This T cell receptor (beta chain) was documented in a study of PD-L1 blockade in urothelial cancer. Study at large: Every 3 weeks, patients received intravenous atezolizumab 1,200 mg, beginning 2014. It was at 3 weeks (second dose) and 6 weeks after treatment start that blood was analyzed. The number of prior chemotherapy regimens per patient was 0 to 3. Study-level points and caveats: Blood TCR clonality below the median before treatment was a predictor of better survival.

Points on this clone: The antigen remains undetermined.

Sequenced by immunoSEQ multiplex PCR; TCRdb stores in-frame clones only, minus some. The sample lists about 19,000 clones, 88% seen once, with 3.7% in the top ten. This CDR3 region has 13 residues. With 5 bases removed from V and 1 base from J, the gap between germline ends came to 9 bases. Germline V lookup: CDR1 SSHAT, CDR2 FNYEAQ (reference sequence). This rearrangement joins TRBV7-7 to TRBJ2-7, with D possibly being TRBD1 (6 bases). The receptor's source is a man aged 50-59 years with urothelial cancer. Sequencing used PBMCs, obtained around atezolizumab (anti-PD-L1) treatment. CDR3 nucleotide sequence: TGTGCCAGCAGCATAGGACAGTCCTACGAGCAGTACTTC. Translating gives CASSIGQSYEQYF.